Shown below are 17 T cell receptor beta chains from a single sample sequenced in a study of blood T cell repertoires in COVID-19 (TCRdb year 2020). Libraries were built with the immunoSEQ multiplex PCR assay. TCRdb obtained this table from immuneACCESS and retained in-frame rearrangements with V and J assigned. These tables miss some clones; where compared with another copy, unresolved V genes account for less than half of the shortfall, and the remainder is unexplained. The sample table records about 43,000 clones; 87% of these occur just once. The top ten constitute roughly a tenth of the sample. The sample taken for sequencing was peripheral blood. These receptor sequences come from a woman older than 75 with active COVID-19.

The chain joins TRBV29-1 to TRBJ2-4; D is perhaps TRBD2 (7 bases). V was cut by 5 bases and J by 3 bases, with 17 bases left in between. The germline V gene has CDR1 SQVTM and CDR2 ANQGSEA. This CDR3 has 15 amino acids. CDR3 region: CSVRTGGRDKNIQYF. CDR3 sequence (DNA): TGCAGCGTTCGCACCGGGGGGCGTGACAAAAACATTCAGTACTTC.

This rearrangement joins TRBV5-8 to TRBJ1-1; 8 nucleotides line up with TRBD1. Unmatched junction bases numbered 5, after V lost 1 base and J lost 6 bases. Looked up from germline, CDR1 is SGHTS and CDR2 is YDEGEE. The CDR3 spans 14 residues. CDR3 nucleotide sequence: TGTGCCAGCAGCTTGCTCCAGGGGGCAGCTGAAGCTTTCTTT. Its translation is CASSLLQGAAEAFF.

The chain employs TRBV5-1 and TRBJ2-2; D may be TRBD1 (5 bases). Germline assignment: CDR1 SGHRS and CDR2 YFSETQ. This CDR3 has 14 residues. Trimming stripped 2 bases from V and 3 bases from J, with 8 bases between. The CDR3 protein is CASSFLRDTGELFF. The CDR3 DNA is TGCGCCAGCAGCTTTCTCAGGGACACCGGGGAGCTGTTTTTT.

This rearrangement joins TRBV4-2 to TRBJ2-5; TRBD2 aligns across 8 bases. J was trimmed by 5 bases and V by 1 base; bases with no gene match: 6. Germline V gene data show CDR1 as LGHNA and CDR2 as YNFKEQ. There are 15 residues in the CDR3. As DNA, the CDR3 is TGTGCCAGCAGCCAAGCAGCGGGGGTTGGGGAGACCCAGTACTTC. This encodes CASSQAAGVGETQYF.

A few counts support this clone. This sequence joins TRBV5-5 and TRBJ2-1; D perhaps matches TRBD2 (6 bases). Trimming took off 4 bases at V and 0 bases at J, with 11 bases between the two ends. The germline CDR1 and CDR2 sequences are SGHKS and YYEKEE (reference sequence). This CDR3 has 15 residues. In DNA, the CDR3 is TGTGCCAGCAGCGGCGGGGCAAACTCCTACAATGAGCAGTTCTTC. Encoded protein: CASSGGANSYNEQFF. The full variable domain, its missing parts supplied by reference TRBV5-5 and TRBJ2-1, is DAGVTQSPTHLIKTRGQQVTLRCSPISGHKSVSWYQQVLGQGPQFIFQYYEKEERGRGNFPDRFSARQFPNYSSELNVNALLLGDSALYLCASSGGANSYNEQFFGPGTRLTVL.

The V and J genes are TRBV14 and TRBJ1-1, with unresolved D. CDR1 SGHDN and CDR2 FVKESK come from the germline V gene. CDR3 length equals 15 residues. Trimming stripped 4 bases from V and 5 bases from J, with 17 bases between. Here the CDR3 DNA reads TGTGCCAGCAGCCGGTCTCGGGGTGTAGGGACTGAAGCTTTCTTT. It specifies CASSRSRGVGTEAFF.

J is TRBJ2-5 and V is TRBV3-1 (or the pseudogene TRBV3-2); perhaps TRBD2 as D (5 bases). The germline CDR1 and CDR2 sequences are LGHDT and YNNKEL (reference sequence). The CDR3 has 15 amino acids. Trimming removed 0 bases at V and 0 bases at J, with 8 bases between. The CDR3 DNA follows: TGTGCCAGCAGCCAAGATGAGGAGGACCAAGAGACCCAGTACTTC. Translating gives CASSQDEEDQETQYF.

As DNA, the CDR3 is TGTGCCAGCAGCCTCTCGGAAGGCGCAGGTCAGCCCCAGCATTTT. It translates to CASSLSEGAGQPQHF. The chain has TRBV5-5 and TRBJ1-5; no definite D call. The V end lost 4 bases, the J end lost 6 bases, and 17 bases lay between the germline ends. CDR1 is SGHKS and CDR2 is YYEKEE in the germline V gene (reference sequence). CDR3 size: 15 residues.

The rearrangement links TRBV4-2 to TRBJ2-1; 12 nucleotides match TRBD2. Germline V gene sequence: CDR1 LGHNA, CDR2 YNFKEQ. J gave up 5 bases and V 0 bases, and 11 bases lay outside the gene matches. This CDR3 region has 19 residues. The CDR3 nucleotides read TGTGCCAGCAGCCAAGAGCCTAGCGGGGGGGTGTTCGTCGACAATGAGCAGTTCTTC. Amino acid sequence: CASSQEPSGGVFVDNEQFF.

This chain's CDR3 is CASSLGQQGWGETQYF. The CDR3 nucleotides are TGTGCCAGCAGCTTAGGACAACAGGGATGGGGGGAGACCCAGTACTTC. The chain links TRBV7-9 to TRBJ2-5; the D gene is possibly TRBD1 (6 bases). The CDR3 is 16 residues long. The V gene's germline CDR1 is SEHNR and CDR2 FQNEAQ (reference sequence). The V end lost 1 base, the J end lost 5 bases, and 17 bases lay between the germline ends.

This rearrangement joins TRBV4-2 to TRBJ2-1, with 7 nucleotides matching TRBD2. Germline V gene lookup returns CDR1 LGHNA and CDR2 YNFKEQ. V was pared by 1 base and J by 4 bases, with 4 bases of the junction left unmatched. The CDR3 runs 15 residues. As DNA, the CDR3 is TGTGCCAGCAGCCAAGCCTCTAGCGGATACAATGAGCAGTTCTTC. The encoded protein is CASSQASSGYNEQFF.

This chain uses TRBV19 with TRBJ1-1, with D maybe TRBD1 (5 bases). Germline loops: CDR1 LNHDA, CDR2 SQIVND (reference sequence). With 4 bases removed from V and 0 bases from J, the gap between germline ends came to 9 bases. This CDR3 contains 14 residues. CDR3 residues: CASSTREVNTEAFF. The CDR3 DNA reads TGTGCCAGTAGTACCAGGGAGGTGAACACTGAAGCTTTCTTT.

This clone came up once. The rearrangement uses TRBV7-9 and TRBJ2-4; TRBD1 is a possible D gene (5 bases). Germline CDR1 reads SEHNR; CDR2 reads FQNEAQ (reference sequence). V was clipped by 2 bases and J by 9 bases, with 20 bases between them. This CDR3 comprises 16 residues. As DNA, the CDR3 is TGTGCCAGCAGCTTAATGATGGGGCAGGGCGGTAGCATTCAGTACTTC. Its protein is CASSLMMGQGGSIQYF. The whole variable domain, remainder taken from reference TRBV7-9 and TRBJ2-4, is DTGVSQNPRHKITKRGQNVTFRCDPISEHNRLYWYRQTLGQGPEFLTYFQNEAQLEKSRLLSDRFSAERPKGSFSTLEIQRTEQGDSAMYLCASSLMMGQGGSIQYFGAGTRLSVL.

V usage is TRBV7-8 and J usage is TRBJ2-3; 8 nucleotides line up with TRBD2. CDR1 and CDR2 (germline): SGHVS, FQNEAQ. The CDR3 runs 16 residues. V trimming: 1 base; J trimming: 2 bases; junction bases outside the gene matches: 5. The CDR3 coding sequence is TGTGCCAGCAGCTTAGTCAGCGGGGGAGACACAGATACGCAGTATTTT. Protein product: CASSLVSGGDTDTQYF.

A few counts support this clone. The rearrangement joins TRBV10-1 to TRBJ1-5; tentative D call: TRBD1 (5 bases). Per the germline V gene, CDR1 is WNHNN and CDR2 is SYGVQD (reference sequence). The V gene lost 6 bases and the J gene lost 10 bases, with 13 bases spanning the gap. The CDR3 is 12 residues long. This chain's CDR3 is CASRGEEEPQHF. Here the CDR3 DNA reads TGCGCCAGCAGGGGGGAGGAAGAACCCCAGCATTTT.

The chain is built from TRBV7-9 and TRBJ2-1; TRBD1 agrees at 7 bases. This CDR3 has 14 amino acids. V gave up 5 bases and J gave up 6 bases; unmatched junction bases: 7. The germline V gene encodes CDR1 SEHNR and CDR2 FQNEAQ (reference sequence). The CDR3 DNA follows: TGTGCCAGCAGCCCGGGACAGAGATTCAATGAGCAGTTCTTC. This sequence encodes CASSPGQRFNEQFF.

In its sample, this clone was seen once. The chain has TRBV3-1 (or the pseudogene TRBV3-2) and TRBJ2-3, with 8 positions matching TRBD2. V lost 4 bases and J lost 4; bases outside the gene matches: 7. The CDR3 loop spans 15 amino acids. The germline V gene encodes CDR1 LGHDT and CDR2 YNNKEL (reference sequence). Written as DNA, the CDR3 is TGTGCCAGCAGCCTCGGGGGGGCCAGGGCAGATACGCAGTATTTT. It specifies CASSLGGARADTQYF.